The clone carrying this T cell receptor beta chain has just a few counts. The sample comes from a study of blood T cells in healthy people across ages. Unmatched junction bases numbered 13, after V lost 5 bases and J lost 7 bases. The CDR3 contains 17 residues. From germline, CDR1 is SGHTA and CDR2 FQGTGA. Sample-barcoded 5' priming and a J-beta primer mix drove a second PCR of 7 to 11 cycles. MiXCR, run by TCRdb on the 5' RACE reads, gives a single entry per CDR3 protein. Of around 1,000,000 distinct CDR3 sequences in the sample, under 30% are singletons; the top ten hold around 0.75%. Another study also made use of these data, one on T cells of mothers and their children.

The sequencing sample was made of blood. This sequence originates from a girl aged 2-10 years in good health. The chain links TRBV7-3 to TRBJ2-2; TRBD1 matches at 10 bases. Written as DNA, the CDR3 is TGTGCCAGCAGCCGTGGTCCGGGACAGGGGACAGGCGGGGAGCTGTTTTTT. This gives the protein CASSRGPGQGTGGELFF.